The clone carrying this T cell receptor (beta chain) was seen more than once but under ten times. In making TCR cDNA, 5'RACE template switching added a universal primer site and UMIs to it. TCRdb recomputed calls from the 5' RACE reads with MiXCR, one row per CDR3 protein. In the table there are 45,000 to 60,000 distinct CDR3 sequences, approximately 7% of which are singletons. The data originate from a study of T cells after yellow fever vaccination. Background on the study: With SMART-Seq v4 Ultra Low Input, the fractions containing low cell numbers were prepared.

Trimming cost V 7 bases and J 0 bases, with 12 bases left between them. This CDR3 comprises 14 residues. Germline CDR1 reads KGHSH; CDR2 reads LQKENI. The rearrangement uses TRBV18 and TRBJ1-1; D is undetermined. This TCR was sampled from a man between 18 and 29 years old who received the YFV17D yellow fever vaccine. The sequencing here drew on CD8+ T cells not binding an NS4B(214-222) dextramer, sorted from PBMCs, taken approximately 47 days after the first yellow fever vaccination. The CDR3: CASYRTEMNTEAFF. The CDR3 nucleotides are TGTGCCAGCTACCGAACAGAGATGAACACTGAAGCTTTCTTT.